A selection of T cell receptor beta chains follows, all from one sample in a study of early T cells in non-severe SARS-CoV-2 infection. TCRdb ran MiXCR on the 5' RACE reads and lists one entry per CDR3 protein. The table records tens of thousands of distinct CDR3 sequences, roughly 11% of them present only once. Sequencing was performed on whole blood. The receptors originated from an adult who was a healthcare worker with PCR-confirmed SARS-CoV-2 infection or an uninfected control (not recorded which). CDR3s include the opening cysteine and the closing phenylalanine or tryptophan.

TRBV24-1	CATSGRAPAHEQYF
TRBV5-1	CASSFQLAGGYNEQFF
TRBV20-1	CSARSGLAGGARNTGELFF
TRBV12-3/TRBV12-4	CASSPGQGNEKLFF
TRBV20-1	CSASRQYEQYF
TRBV29-1	CSDRPYNEQFF
TRBV6-6	CASSYSPPLSGRSNEQFF
TRBV12-3/TRBV12-4	CASSFASGVEETQYF
TRBV3-1	CASSPRGRRMPTQYF
TRBV5-1	CASSLGPGSYEQYF
TRBV28	CASANQGSLNTDTQYF
TRBV6-6	CASSLEEIQPQHF
TRBV10-3	CAISESRMDQPQHF
TRBV20-1	CSARGTVDSNQPQHF
TRBV6-5	CASSPGQYNSPLHF
TRBV6-2/TRBV6-3	CASSSTGSTDTQYF